This T cell receptor beta chain appears in the sequencing data of a study of shared clonotypes between healthy human individuals. Trimming took 3 bases from V and 6 from J, leaving 13 bases between them. This CDR3 has 14 residues. Germline loops: CDR1 KGHSH, CDR2 LQKENI. Profiled with immunoSEQ multiplex PCR; TCRdb holds only in-frame clones, not every one. This table has about 2.4 million clones, roughly 93% appearing once. Specimen: naive CD4+ T cells from PBMCs. Subset described: CD45RA+ positively selected. J is TRBJ2-3 and V is TRBV18; no definite D call. The source of this sequence is a man younger than 30 in good health. Some clones in this sample may be carry-over from other donors' samples. CDR3 protein: CASSPSAALDTQYF. Here the CDR3 DNA reads TGTGCCAGCTCACCGAGCGCAGCGTTGGATACGCAGTATTTT.